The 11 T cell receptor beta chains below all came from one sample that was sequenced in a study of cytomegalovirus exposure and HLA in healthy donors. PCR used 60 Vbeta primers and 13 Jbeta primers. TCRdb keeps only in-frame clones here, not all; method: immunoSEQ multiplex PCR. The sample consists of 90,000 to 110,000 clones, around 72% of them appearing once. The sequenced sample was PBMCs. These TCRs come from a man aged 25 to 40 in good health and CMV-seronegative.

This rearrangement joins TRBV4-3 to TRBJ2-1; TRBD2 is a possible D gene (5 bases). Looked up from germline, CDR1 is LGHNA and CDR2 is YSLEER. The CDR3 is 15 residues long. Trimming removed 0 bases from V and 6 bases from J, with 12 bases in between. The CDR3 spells CASSQDQRAANEQFF. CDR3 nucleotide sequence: TGCGCCAGCAGCCAAGATCAGAGGGCAGCCAATGAGCAGTTCTTC.

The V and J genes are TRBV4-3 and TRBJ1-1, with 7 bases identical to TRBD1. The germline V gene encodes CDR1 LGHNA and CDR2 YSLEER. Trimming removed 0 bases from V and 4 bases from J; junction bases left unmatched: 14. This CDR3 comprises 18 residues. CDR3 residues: CASSQDLRFGPGGTEAFF. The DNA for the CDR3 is TGCGCCAGCAGCCAAGATCTTAGGTTCGGTCCAGGGGGCACTGAAGCTTTCTTT.

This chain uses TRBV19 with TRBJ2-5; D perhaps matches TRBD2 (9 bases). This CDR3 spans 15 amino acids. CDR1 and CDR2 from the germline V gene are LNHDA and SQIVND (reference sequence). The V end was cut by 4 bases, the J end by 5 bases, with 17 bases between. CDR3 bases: TGTGCCAGTAGTAGCCAGGGGGCGGGGGGGGAGACCCAGTACTTC. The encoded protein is CASSSQGAGGETQYF.

The CDR3 protein is CASSSGGIGNMNTEAFF. In nucleotides, the CDR3 is TGCGCCAGCAGCTCAGGGGGCATAGGGAACATGAACACTGAAGCTTTCTTT. The chain recombines TRBV5-1 with TRBJ1-1; TRBD1 matches at 8 bases. The V and J ends lost 3 bases and 0 bases, in that order; junction bases with no gene match: 10. Germline values: CDR1 SGHRS, CDR2 YFSETQ. CDR3 length equals 17 residues.

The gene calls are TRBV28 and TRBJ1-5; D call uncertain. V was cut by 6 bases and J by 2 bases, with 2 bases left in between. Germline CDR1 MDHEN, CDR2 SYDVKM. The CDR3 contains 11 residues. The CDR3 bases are TGTGCCAGCAGCGGCAATCAGCCCCAGCATTTT. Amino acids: CASSGNQPQHF.

CDR3 loop: CASSLPETTTDTQYF. CDR3 nucleotides: TGCGCCAGCAGCTTGCCTGAAACAACCACAGATACGCAGTATTTT. The chain couples TRBV5-1 to TRBJ2-3, with D unclear. The CDR3 is 15 amino acids. The V gene's germline CDR1 is SGHRS and CDR2 YFSETQ. Trimming cost V 1 base and J 2 bases, with 11 bases left between them.

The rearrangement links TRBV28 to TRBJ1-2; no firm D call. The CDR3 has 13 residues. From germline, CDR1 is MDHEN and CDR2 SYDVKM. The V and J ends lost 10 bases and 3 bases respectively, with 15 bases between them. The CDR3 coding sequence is TGTGCCACCCGCAGGACTACCTACTATGGCTACACCTTC. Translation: CATRRTTYYGYTF.

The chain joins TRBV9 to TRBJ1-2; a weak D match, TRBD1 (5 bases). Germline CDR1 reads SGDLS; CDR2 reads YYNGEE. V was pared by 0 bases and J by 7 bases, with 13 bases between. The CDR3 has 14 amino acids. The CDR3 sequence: CASSVGQPSVGYTF. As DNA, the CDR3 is TGTGCCAGCAGCGTAGGACAGCCCTCGGTTGGCTACACCTTC.

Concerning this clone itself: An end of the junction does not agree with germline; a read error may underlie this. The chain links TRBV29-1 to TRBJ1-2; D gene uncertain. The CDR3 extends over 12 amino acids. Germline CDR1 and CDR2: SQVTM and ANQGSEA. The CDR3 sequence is CSVGQADYGYAF. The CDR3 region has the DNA TGCAGCGTGGGCCAGGCGGACTATGGCTACGCCTTC. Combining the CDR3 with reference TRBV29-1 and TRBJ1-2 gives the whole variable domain SAVISQKPSRDICQRGTSLTIQCQVDSQVTMMFWYRQQPGQSLTLIATANQGSEATYESGFVIDKFPISRPNLTFSTLTVSNMSPEDSSIYLCSVGQADYGYAFGSGTRLTVV.

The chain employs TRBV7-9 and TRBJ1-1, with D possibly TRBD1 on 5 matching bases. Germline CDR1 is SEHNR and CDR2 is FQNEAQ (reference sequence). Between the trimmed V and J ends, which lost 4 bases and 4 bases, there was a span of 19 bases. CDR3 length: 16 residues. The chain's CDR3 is CASSSTRGDGITEAFF. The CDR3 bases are TGTGCCAGCAGCTCGACGCGGGGGGATGGCATCACTGAAGCTTTCTTT.

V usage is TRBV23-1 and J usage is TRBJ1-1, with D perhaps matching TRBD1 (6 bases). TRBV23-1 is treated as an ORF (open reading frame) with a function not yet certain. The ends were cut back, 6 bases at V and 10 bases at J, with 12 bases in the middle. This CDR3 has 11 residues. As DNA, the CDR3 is TGCGCCAGCAGAGCCAGGGGAACAGCTTTCTTT. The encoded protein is CASRARGTAFF.